These T cell receptor beta chains were read from a single sample in a study of a mutant IDH1 vaccine in newly diagnosed glioma. Their antigens remain unidentified. Measured with immunoSEQ multiplex PCR; TCRdb has only the in-frame clones, and not every one. The table has more than 40,000 clones, more than 70% seen once. This specimen consisted of PBMCs, obtained from a glioma patient whose treatment included an IDH1 peptide vaccine. These receptors were collected from a woman between 35 and 50 years old with glioma. The CDR3 runs from the conserved cysteine through the conserved F or W. The D gene is left open where the match is weak. Expanded clones get a size class; other rows say once, few or many, or leave the size out.

size	D	V	J	CDR3	DNA
-	TRBD2	TRBV30	TRBJ2-1	CACASGGFYNEQFF	TGTGCCTGCGCTAGCGGGGGATTTTACAATGAGCAGTTCTTC
once	TRBD2	TRBV9	TRBJ2-3	CASSDIAGGADTQYF	TGTGCCAGCAGCGATATAGCGGGGGGCGCAGATACGCAGTATTTT
-	-	TRBV27	TRBJ2-7	CASRSHRISSYEQYF	TGTGCCAGCAGATCACACAGGATTAGCTCCTACGAGCAGTACTTC
-	TRBD1	TRBV5-1	TRBJ2-1	CASNPQGAGDNEQFF	TGCGCCAGCAACCCACAGGGGGCTGGGGACAATGAGCAGTTCTTC
-	-	TRBV6-5	TRBJ1-5	CASSSTLSGSGQPQHF	TGTGCCAGCAGTTCCACCCTTAGCGGGTCGGGTCAGCCCCAGCATTTT
few	-	TRBV6-6	TRBJ1-5	CASSPDGGNQPQHF	TGTGCCAGCAGTCCGGACGGAGGCAATCAGCCCCAGCATTTT
-	-	TRBV19	TRBJ2-3	CASSISAVERTDTQYF	TGTGCCAGTAGTATTTCGGCGGTCGAACGCACAGATACGCAGTATTTT
few	TRBD1	TRBV20-1	TRBJ1-1	CSAPPTGEAFF	TGCAGTGCTCCCCCGACAGGGGAAGCTTTCTTT
-	-	TRBV5-1	TRBJ2-3	CASSPSGLSSTDTQYF	TGCGCCAGCAGCCCCTCAGGCTTATCCTCCACAGATACGCAGTATTTT
-	-	TRBV6-4	TRBJ2-4	CASSVVQYF	TGTGCCAGCAGTGTCGTCCAGTACTTC
-	-	TRBV10-3	TRBJ2-2	CAISESMVGTGELFF	TGTGCCATCAGTGAGTCGATGGTCGGGACCGGGGAGCTGTTTTTT
-	-	TRBV19	TRBJ2-1	CASNYFNGEQFF	TGTGCCAGTAACTACTTTAACGGGGAGCAGTTCTTC
-	TRBD2	TRBV29-1	TRBJ2-3	CSVLAGGFSTDTQYF	TGCAGCGTCTTAGCGGGGGGCTTTAGCACAGATACGCAGTATTTT
-	-	TRBV6-1	TRBJ1-1	CASSEGPIRNTEAFF	TGTGCCAGCAGTGAAGGGCCGATAAGGAACACTGAAGCTTTCTTT
-	-	TRBV9	TRBJ1-2	CASSVTEHYGYTF	TGTGCCAGCAGCGTCACAGAACACTATGGCTACACCTTC
few	-	TRBV4-1	TRBJ1-4	CASREGTASSKLFF	TGCGCCAGCAGGGAGGGGACCGCCTCATCAAAACTGTTTTTT
few	TRBD1	TRBV5-1	TRBJ1-4	CASSLGGTGQGKLFF	TGCGCCAGCAGCTTAGGGGGGACAGGGCAGGGAAAACTGTTTTTT
-	-	TRBV5-1	TRBJ1-3	CASSLASGPSGNTIYF	TGCGCCAGCAGCTTGGCCTCAGGGCCCTCTGGAAACACCATATATTTT
-	-	TRBV5-1	TRBJ1-4	CASSLGVGATNEKLFF	TGCGCCAGCAGCTTAGGGGTAGGGGCAACTAATGAAAAACTGTTTTTT
-	TRBD1	TRBV30	TRBJ1-2	CAWSPGTGGWVRYGYTF	TGTGCCTGGAGTCCCGGGACAGGGGGCTGGGTTAGGTATGGCTACACCTTC
-	-	TRBV5-1	TRBJ1-1	CASSLVEGRRPREAFF	TGCGCCAGCAGCTTGGTCGAGGGGCGAAGGCCCCGTGAAGCTTTCTTT
-	-	TRBV5-6	TRBJ2-6	CASSLVSGANVLTF	TGTGCCAGCAGCTTGGTCTCTGGGGCCAACGTCCTGACTTTC
-	-	TRBV5-1	TRBJ1-3	CASSLEGRGLSGNTIYF	TGCGCCAGCAGCTTGGAGGGCAGGGGACTCTCTGGAAACACCATATATTTT
-	TRBD1	TRBV6-5	TRBJ1-2	CASSYSGQGGYTF	TGTGCCAGCAGTTACTCGGGACAGGGCGGCTACACCTTC
-	-	TRBV15	TRBJ2-5	CATSRKGQETQYF	TGTGCCACCAGCAGAAAGGGGCAAGAGACCCAGTACTTC
-	-	TRBV18	TRBJ1-4	CASSPGQRNEKLFF	TGTGCCAGCTCACCCGGACAGAGAAATGAAAAACTGTTTTTT
-	TRBD1	TRBV5-1	TRBJ1-1	CASSWGTGTMNTEAFF	TGCGCCAGCAGCTGGGGGACAGGGACCATGAACACTGAAGCTTTCTTT
-	TRBD2	TRBV29-1	TRBJ2-2	CSVVAGATNTGELFF	TGCAGCGTTGTAGCGGGGGCCACGAACACCGGGGAGCTGTTTTTT
-	TRBD1	TRBV9	TRBJ2-2	CASSVDRAGTGELFF	TGTGCCAGCAGCGTGGACAGGGCGGGCACCGGGGAGCTGTTTTTT
-	-	TRBV18	TRBJ2-3	CASSPGTDTQYF	TGTGCCAGCTCACCCGGGACAGATACGCAGTATTTT
-	-	TRBV4-2	TRBJ2-7	CASSQGRGNYEQYF	TGTGCCAGCAGCCAAGGTCGGGGTAACTACGAGCAGTACTTC
few	-	TRBV7-9	TRBJ2-7	CASSLPSKGVEQYF	TGTGCCAGCAGCTTACCCAGCAAGGGTGTCGAGCAGTACTTC
-	-	TRBV5-1	TRBJ1-3	CASSSDSASGNTIYF	TGCGCCAGCAGCTCGGACAGCGCCTCTGGAAACACCATATATTTT
-	-	TRBV10-2	TRBJ1-1	CASRKDLGDTEAFF	TGCGCCAGCAGAAAGGACCTTGGGGACACTGAAGCTTTCTTT
-	TRBD2	TRBV19	TRBJ2-2	CASSPRAGVNTGELFF	TGTGCCAGTAGCCCGCGGGCGGGGGTTAACACCGGGGAGCTGTTTTTT
-	-	TRBV9	TRBJ2-7	CASSVEAATYEQYF	TGTGCCAGCAGCGTAGAAGCTGCGACCTACGAGCAGTACTTC
-	TRBD2	TRBV2	TRBJ2-1	CASTLAGGSGQREQFF	TGTGCCAGCACATTGGCGGGGGGTTCGGGGCAAAGGGAGCAGTTCTTC
-	-	TRBV13	TRBJ1-4	CASRNRASNEKLFF	TGTGCCAGCAGGAACAGGGCCTCTAATGAAAAACTGTTTTTT
-	-	TRBV7-9	TRBJ1-1	CASSLDRTGVGTEAFF	TGTGCCAGCAGCTTAGACCGCACGGGGGTAGGCACTGAAGCTTTCTTT
-	-	TRBV30	TRBJ2-7	CAWMGSHYEQYF	TGTGCCTGGATGGGCTCCCACTACGAGCAGTACTTC
-	-	TRBV11-2	TRBJ1-5	CASSPEPQGTQHF	TGTGCCAGCAGCCCAGAGCCCCAGGGGACCCAGCATTTT
-	-	TRBV6-4	TRBJ1-1	CASSEGVAGF	TGTGCCAGCAGTGAAGGGGTCGCAGGCTTT
-	TRBD1	TRBV28	TRBJ1-6	CASSLRDRGLSPLHF	TGTGCCAGCTCCCTCCGGGACAGGGGGCTTTCACCCCTCCACTTT
few	TRBD1	TRBV4-1	TRBJ1-4	CASSPYRGRNEKLFF	TGCGCCAGCAGCCCCTACAGGGGGAGAAATGAAAAACTGTTTTTT
once	-	TRBV10-1	TRBJ2-7	CASSDYRASEQYF	TGCGCCAGCAGTGACTACAGGGCTTCCGAGCAGTACTTC
-	TRBD2	TRBV5-4	TRBJ2-5	CASSFSGAIETQYF	TGTGCCAGCAGCTTCAGCGGGGCGATCGAGACCCAGTACTTC
-	TRBD1	TRBV11-2	TRBJ1-1	CASSRDRGITEAFF	TGTGCCAGCAGCCGAGACAGGGGGATCACTGAAGCTTTCTTT
-	TRBD1	TRBV18	TRBJ2-7	CASSPSRGREQYF	TGTGCCAGCTCACCCTCAAGGGGGCGCGAGCAGTACTTC
-	TRBD1	TRBV12-5	TRBJ2-6	CASGLVLSGTDPSGANVLTF	TGTGCTAGTGGTTTGGTCCTTTCCGGGACAGACCCCTCTGGGGCCAACGTCCTGACTTTC
few	TRBD1	TRBV6-4	TRBJ1-1	CASKPDRGSVGEAFF	TGTGCCAGCAAACCGGACAGGGGATCGGTAGGTGAAGCTTTCTTT
-	-	TRBV5-1	TRBJ2-7	CASSLAGGPYEQYF	TGCGCCAGCAGCTTGGCCGGGGGGCCGTACGAGCAGTACTTC
-	-	TRBV4-2	TRBJ1-3	CASSQAGSSGNTIYF	TGTGCCAGCAGCCAAGCGGGCAGCTCTGGAAACACCATATATTTT
few	-	TRBV9	TRBJ2-4	CASSPGTNLAKNIQYF	TGTGCCAGCAGCCCCGGGACAAATCTAGCCAAAAACATTCAGTACTTC
-	-	TRBV2	TRBJ1-5	CASSAGTTHSNQPQHF	TGTGCCAGCAGTGCGGGGACAACTCATAGCAATCAGCCCCAGCATTTT
once	TRBD1	TRBV2	TRBJ1-2	CASIPGTGLYGYTF	TGTGCCAGCATCCCAGGGACAGGACTCTATGGCTACACCTTC
-	TRBD1	TRBV5-8	TRBJ1-1	CASSSGQGRFTEAFF	TGTGCCAGCAGCTCCGGACAGGGAAGGTTCACTGAAGCTTTCTTT
few	-	TRBV27	TRBJ1-6	CASSARQTRSPLHF	TGTGCCAGCAGCGCCCGACAGACGAGATCACCCCTCCACTTT
-	-	TRBV15	TRBJ1-4	CATSRELGAWEKLFF	TGTGCCACCAGCAGAGAACTTGGGGCATGGGAAAAACTGTTTTTT
-	-	TRBV5-1	TRBJ1-1	CASSLEGRNTEAFF	TGCGCCAGCAGCTTGGAGGGCAGGAACACTGAAGCTTTCTTT